The 28 T cell receptor beta chains in this list originate from one sample, sequenced in a study of blood T cell repertoires in COVID-19. TCRdb's copy holds only in-frame clones and misses some; the assay was immunoSEQ multiplex PCR. The sample has about 150,000 clones; over 75% are singletons. The sample was peripheral blood. The receptors were sampled from a man aged 55 to 70 with COVID-19, enrolled during active disease.

The chain carries TRBV6-5 and TRBJ2-4; D not certain. V dropped 0 bases and J dropped 1 base, with 10 bases sitting between them. CDR3 length: 16 amino acids. Looked up from germline, CDR1 is MNHEY and CDR2 is SVGAGI. CDR3 protein: CASSYSASLAKNIQYF. The CDR3 DNA reads TGTGCCAGCAGTTACTCGGCCAGTTTGGCCAAAAACATTCAGTACTTC.

In DNA, the CDR3 is TGTGCCAGTAGTAGGCTAAGGGGAAGTAATTCACCCCTCCACTTT. Amino acid sequence: CASSRLRGSNSPLHF. This chain links TRBV19 with TRBJ1-6, with TRBD1 as a possible D gene (5 bases). CDR1 is LNHDA, CDR2 SQIVND, per germline (reference sequence). V dropped 4 bases and J dropped 6 bases, with 13 bases sitting between them. This CDR3 is built from 15 residues. The whole variable domain, remainder taken from reference TRBV19 and TRBJ1-6, is DGGITQSPKYLFRKEGQNVTLSCEQNLNHDAMYWYRQDPGQGLRLIYYSQIVNDFQKGDIAEGYSVSREKKESFPLTVTSAQKNPTAFYLCASSRLRGSNSPLHFGNGTRLTVT.

This clone was recorded a few times. Here the CDR3 reads CASSRVSYEQYF. CDR3 in DNA: TGTGCCAGCTCGAGGGTGTCCTACGAGCAGTACTTC. V gene TRBV11-3 combines with J gene TRBJ2-7, with D possibly being TRBD2 (5 bases). Germline CDR1 SGHNT, CDR2 YENEEA. The CDR3 runs to 12 residues. V was trimmed by 8 bases and J by 1 base, leaving 9 bases between them.

This sequence joins TRBV24-1 and TRBJ2-1; no reliable D call. Trimming stripped 0 bases from V and 6 bases from J, with 8 bases between. This CDR3 has 14 amino acids. Germline assignment: CDR1 KGHDR and CDR2 SFDVKD. Here the CDR3 reads CATSDLYPSNEQFF. The CDR3 DNA is TGTGCCACCAGTGATTTGTATCCTAGCAATGAGCAGTTCTTC.

V and J are TRBV3-1 (or the pseudogene TRBV3-2) and TRBJ2-5; no clear D gene. CDR1 is LGHDT, CDR2 YNNKEL, per germline (reference sequence). V lost 6 bases, J lost 2 bases, and 4 bases lay in between. This CDR3 is built from 11 residues. CDR3: CASSTQETQYF. In DNA, the CDR3 is TGTGCCAGCAGTACTCAAGAGACCCAGTACTTC.

The CDR3 sequence: CASSRSGTENTEAFF. As DNA, the CDR3 is TGTGCCAGCTCACGGTCCGGGACAGAGAACACTGAAGCTTTCTTT. The chain recombines TRBV18 with TRBJ1-1; 7 bases are shared with TRBD1. Trimming took 4 bases from V and 1 from J; bases not matched to a gene: 6. Per the germline V gene, CDR1 is KGHSH and CDR2 is LQKENI. The CDR3 has 15 residues.

This clone came up a few times. The chain employs TRBV6-2 or TRBV6-3 and TRBJ2-2; 7 bases match TRBD2. This CDR3 region has 14 residues. Trimming at V came to 5 bases and at J to 6 bases, leaving 6 bases not matched to a gene. In germline, CDR1 is MNHEY, CDR2 SVGEGT. The CDR3 reads CASSRTLAAGELFF. In DNA form, the CDR3 reads TGTGCCAGCAGTCGGACCCTAGCGGCCGGGGAGCTGTTTTTT.

The chain employs TRBV5-6 and TRBJ2-4, with 8 bases that match TRBD2. Per the germline V gene, CDR1 is SGHDT and CDR2 is YYEEEE. The CDR3 contains 16 residues. V was pared by 4 bases and J by 3 bases, with 9 bases of the junction left unmatched. The CDR3 here is CASSLEVAGNKNIQYF. The CDR3 nucleotides read TGTGCCAGCAGCCTTGAGGTAGCGGGGAACAAAAACATTCAGTACTTC.

The chain couples TRBV24-1 to TRBJ1-5; 9 nucleotides match TRBD1. The CDR3 covers 19 residues. Germline CDR1 and CDR2: KGHDR and SFDVKD. V lost 2 bases and J lost 2; bases outside the gene matches: 12. CDR3 bases: TGTGCCACCAGTGATTCCACAGGGGGCGGAAGGATGGGCAATCAGCCCCAGCATTTT. This translates into CATSDSTGGGRMGNQPQHF.

The chain uses TRBV3-1 (or the pseudogene TRBV3-2) and TRBJ1-1; D is unclear. The V gene's germline CDR1 is LGHDT and CDR2 YNNKEL (reference sequence). The CDR3 has 13 residues. The V and J ends lost 7 bases and 3 bases respectively, with 12 bases between them. The CDR3 loop is CASNDGGYTEAFF. In nucleotides, the CDR3 is TGTGCCAGCAACGACGGAGGATACACTGAAGCTTTCTTT.

The V and J genes are TRBV6-5 and TRBJ1-1, with 7 bases identical to TRBD1. CDR3 length equals 14 residues. Per germline, CDR1 MNHEY and CDR2 SVGAGI. J was trimmed by 2 bases and V by 7 bases; bases with no gene match: 7. CDR3 bases: TGTGCCAGCATTAATACAGGGGTAAACACTGAAGCTTTCTTT. This gives the protein CASINTGVNTEAFF.

The V and J genes are TRBV20-1 and TRBJ2-1, with D perhaps matching TRBD2 (7 bases). The CDR3 loop spans 14 amino acids. V lost 3 bases to trimming and J lost 5 bases, with 14 bases between them. Germline lookup yields CDR1 DFQATT and CDR2 SNEGSKA (reference sequence). This CDR3 is CSASNGGGNNEQFF. The CDR3 DNA is TGCAGTGCTAGTAATGGCGGGGGCAACAATGAGCAGTTCTTC.

The V gene is TRBV19, the J gene TRBJ1-2; 8 nucleotides line up with TRBD1. With V trimmed by 5 bases and J by 8 bases, 16 bases remained unmatched. Germline loops: CDR1 LNHDA, CDR2 SQIVND (reference sequence). This CDR3 contains 16 residues. The CDR3 DNA reads TGTGCCAGTAGTCCCACGGACAGGGAAGGTTCTGGCGGCTACACCTTC. The encoded protein is CASSPTDREGSGGYTF. Combining the CDR3 with reference TRBV19 and TRBJ1-2 gives the whole variable domain DGGITQSPKYLFRKEGQNVTLSCEQNLNHDAMYWYRQDPGQGLRLIYYSQIVNDFQKGDIAEGYSVSREKKESFPLTVTSAQKNPTAFYLCASSPTDREGSGGYTFGSGTRLTVV.

The chain is built from TRBV6-1 and TRBJ2-2; 9 nucleotides line up with TRBD2. This CDR3 contains 19 residues. Germline-derived CDR1 and CDR2 are MNHNS and SASEGT. V gave up 3 bases and J gave up 3 bases; unmatched junction bases: 14. CDR3 sequence (DNA): TGTGCCAGCAGTGACACGAAATTACTAGCGGGTCTCTACACCGGGGAGCTGTTTTTT. It specifies CASSDTKLLAGLYTGELFF.

This chain uses TRBV4-2 with TRBJ1-2; D gene uncertain. The ends were cut back, 0 bases at V and 4 bases at J, with 15 bases in the middle. The CDR3 runs to 16 residues. Germline-derived CDR1 and CDR2 are LGHNA and YNFKEQ. CDR3 in DNA: TGTGCCAGCAGCCAAGATCTACGGAGTCTCATCTATGGCTACACCTTC. Protein: CASSQDLRSLIYGYTF.

The genes are TRBV6-4 and TRBJ2-1, with 7 bases that match TRBD2. With V trimmed by 6 bases and J by 1 base, 3 bases remained unmatched. CDR1 MRHNA and CDR2 SNTAGT come from the germline V gene. The CDR3 loop spans 14 amino acids. The CDR3 here is CASRKGGSYNEQFF. DNA for the CDR3: TGTGCCAGCAGAAAGGGAGGGTCCTACAATGAGCAGTTCTTC.

The chain has TRBV9 and TRBJ1-1; 7 bases fit TRBD1. The germline V gene has CDR1 SGDLS and CDR2 YYNGEE. The CDR3 sequence is 15 residues long. J was trimmed by 6 bases and V by 4 bases; bases with no gene match: 12. CDR3 sequence (DNA): TGTGCCAGCAGCCCTCAGACAGGGCTTAACTCTGAAGCTTTCTTT. Protein sequence: CASSPQTGLNSEAFF.

The rearrangement joins TRBV5-1 to TRBJ1-5, with D perhaps TRBD1 (6 bases). The CDR3 runs to 15 residues. V was clipped by 0 bases and J by 1 base, with 8 bases between them. CDR1 SGHRS and CDR2 YFSETQ come from the germline V gene. For the CDR3, the DNA is TGCGCCAGCAGCTTGGCCGGACAGAGCAATCAGCCCCAGCATTTT. Translating it yields CASSLAGQSNQPQHF.

The CDR3 sequence: CASSFTLGQGRKDGYTF. The CDR3 bases are TGTGCCAGCAGCTTCACCCTTGGACAGGGAAGGAAGGATGGCTACACCTTC. The chain employs TRBV7-2 and TRBJ1-2; TRBD1 matches 8 bases. There are 17 residues in the CDR3. V lost 3 bases to trimming and J lost 6 bases; unmatched junction nucleotides: 15. The germline V gene has CDR1 SGHTA and CDR2 FQGNSA.

The chain links TRBV11-3 to TRBJ1-1; TRBD1 is a possible D gene (5 bases). This CDR3 spans 12 amino acids. V lost 5 bases to trimming and J lost 1 base, with 5 bases between them. Germline V CDR1 and CDR2: SGHNT, YENEEA. The CDR3 DNA follows: TGTGCCAGCAGCAGGGGGAACACTGAAGCTTTCTTT. Protein: CASSRGNTEAFF.

V gene TRBV28 combines with J gene TRBJ1-6, with 11 bases matching TRBD1. V lost 6 bases to trimming and J lost 11 bases; unmatched junction nucleotides: 6. This CDR3 is 14 amino acids long. Per the germline V gene, CDR1 is MDHEN and CDR2 is SYDVKM. In DNA, the CDR3 is TGTGCCAGCAGGCCCGGGACAGGGGGTACACCCCTCCACTTT. It encodes CASRPGTGGTPLHF.

Turning to this clone: At one end the junction does not follow the germline gene, possibly because of a read error. The gene calls are TRBV7-9 and TRBJ2-5; a weak D match, TRBD2 (7 bases). Germline V gene sequence: CDR1 SEHNR, CDR2 FQNEAQ (reference sequence). There are 14 residues in the CDR3. The CDR3 DNA reads TGTGCCAGCAGCTTGTCGGGGGGACAAGGGACCCAGTACTTC. The encoded protein is CASSLSGGQGTQYF. The whole variable domain, remainder taken from reference TRBV7-9 and TRBJ2-5, is DTGVSQNPRHKITKRGQNVTFRCDPISEHNRLYWYRQTLGQGPEFLTYFQNEAQLEKSRLLSDRFSAERPKGSFSTLEIQRTEQGDSAMYLCASSLSGGQGTQYFGPGTRLLVL.

V gene TRBV9 combines with J gene TRBJ2-3; D perhaps matches TRBD1 (6 bases). The V gene lost 3 bases and the J gene lost 8 bases, with 22 bases spanning the gap. In germline, CDR1 is SGDLS, CDR2 YYNGEE. The CDR3 is made up of 16 amino acids. CDR3 DNA sequence: TGTGCCAGCAGCGGCTCAGGGGCCCTTGAAACAAGTACGCAGTATTTT. It codes for CASSGSGALETSTQYF.

The chain recombines TRBV2 with TRBJ2-1; possible D gene TRBD2, 5 bases. Deletions cut 3 bases from V and 0 bases from J, with 12 bases between. This CDR3 spans 16 amino acids. Germline CDR1 SNHLY, CDR2 FYNNEI. CDR3 sequence: CASSDPSPYSYNEQFF. The DNA for the CDR3 is TGTGCCAGCAGTGATCCTAGCCCCTACTCCTACAATGAGCAGTTCTTC.

The V gene is TRBV4-3, the J gene TRBJ2-7, with TRBD1 matching 11 bases. This CDR3 is 16 amino acids long. V shed 5 bases, J shed 2 bases, and the junction held 8 bases outside the gene matches. The V gene's germline CDR1 is LGHNA and CDR2 YSLEER. CDR3 sequence: CASSAQPGQGAYEQYF. The CDR3, as DNA: TGCGCCAGCAGCGCGCAACCGGGACAGGGGGCCTACGAGCAGTACTTC.

The chain combines TRBV29-1 with TRBJ2-7; tentatively, D is TRBD1 (5 bases). Germline-derived CDR1 and CDR2 are SQVTM and ANQGSEA. The CDR3 has 11 residues. V was cut by 6 bases and J by 2 bases, with 8 bases left in between. The CDR3 is CSVTVTYEQYF. The CDR3 DNA follows: TGCAGCGTGACAGTAACCTACGAGCAGTACTTC.

The gene calls are TRBV7-3 and TRBJ1-6; 8 bases are a match to TRBD1. Germline values: CDR1 SGHTA, CDR2 FQGTGA. V lost 3 bases, J lost 7 bases, and 5 bases stayed unmatched. This CDR3 spans 15 amino acids. The CDR3 DNA reads as TGTGCCAGCAGCTTTACAGGGGGGATGAATTCACCCCTCCACTTT. This gives the protein CASSFTGGMNSPLHF.

This clone was observed once. The chain couples TRBV11-1 to TRBJ2-5, with 12 nucleotides matching TRBD2. The CDR3 runs 16 residues. Germline V gene data show CDR1 as SGHAT and CDR2 as FQDESV (reference sequence). V lost 5 bases, J lost 5 bases, and 9 bases stayed unmatched. The CDR3: CASSLRLAGVEETQYF. The CDR3, as DNA: TGTGCCAGCAGCCTCCGACTAGCGGGAGTTGAGGAGACCCAGTACTTC.